This T cell receptor beta chain was retrieved from a study of T cell repertoires in cytomegalovirus infection. Study information: The public TCR beta signatures pointed to both CMV infection and matching HLA type.

This clonotype was recorded many times. Its antigen is currently unknown. Findings of the study overall: Carriers of CMV plus the relevant HLA were identified by cumulative public TCR beta family frequency.

In germline, CDR1 is MNHNY, CDR2 SVGAGI (reference sequence). The germline V and J ends were trimmed by 6 bases and 4 bases, with 12 bases remaining between them. CDR3 length equals 14 residues. TCRdb used MiXCR to reprocess the reads, holding one entry per CDR3 protein. The sample yields fewer than 1,000,000 distinct CDR3 sequences, approximately 31% seen once. Sequenced here: cultured CD8+ T cells from PBMCs, sampled from culture after CMV antigen stimulation. This receptor was identified in a human donor in good health (CMV status not recorded). Some clones in this sample may be carry-over from other donors' samples. The rearrangement links TRBV6-6 to TRBJ2-2, with D maybe TRBD2 (5 bases). The CDR3 nucleotides read TGTGCCAGCAGACCCGGACTTGTCACCGGGGAGCTGTTTTTT. Its translation: CASRPGLVTGELFF.